This TCR beta chain comes out of a study of T cells in Graves' hyperthyroidism and ophthalmopathy. Trimming stripped 0 bases from V and 7 bases from J, with 13 bases between. Germline CDR1 reads DFQATT; CDR2 reads SNEGSKA (reference sequence). This CDR3 has 14 amino acids. RNA transcripts provided the source from which TCR beta CDR3 regions were amplified. HTBI primers drove first-round RT-PCR of the TCR CDR3. TCRdb redid the calling of the multiplex PCR reads with MiXCR, one entry per CDR3 protein. The table lists 400,000 or so distinct CDR3 sequences, roughly 14% of them singletons, with about 20% in the top ten. Duration under 3 months, a NOSPECS grade of at least 4, and a Clinical Activity Score of at least 3 characterized the ophthalmopathy patients. Based on clinical symptoms, serum thyroxine and TRAb, thyroid ultrasound and orbital computed tomography, diagnoses were reached.

The genes are TRBV20-1 and TRBJ2-1; D is perhaps TRBD1 (6 bases). Specimen: blood. The receptor comes from a woman in her thirties with Graves' ophthalmopathy. The CDR3 region is CSARDPGQLNEQFF. In DNA form, the CDR3 reads TGCAGTGCTAGAGACCCTGGACAGTTAAATGAGCAGTTCTTC.